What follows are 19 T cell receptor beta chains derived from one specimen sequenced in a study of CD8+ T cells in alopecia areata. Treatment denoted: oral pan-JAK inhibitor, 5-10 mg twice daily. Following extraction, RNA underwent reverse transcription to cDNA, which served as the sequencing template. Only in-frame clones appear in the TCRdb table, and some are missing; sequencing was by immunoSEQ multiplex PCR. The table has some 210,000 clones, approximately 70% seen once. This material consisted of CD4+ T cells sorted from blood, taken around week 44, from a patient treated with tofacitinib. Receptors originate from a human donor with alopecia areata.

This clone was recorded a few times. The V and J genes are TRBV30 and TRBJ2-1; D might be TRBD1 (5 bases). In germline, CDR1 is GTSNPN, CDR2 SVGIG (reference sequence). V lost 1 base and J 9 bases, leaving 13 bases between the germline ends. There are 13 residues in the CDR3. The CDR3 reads CAWSGGILREQFF. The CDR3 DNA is TGTGCCTGGAGTGGGGGCATTCTTCGTGAGCAGTTCTTC.

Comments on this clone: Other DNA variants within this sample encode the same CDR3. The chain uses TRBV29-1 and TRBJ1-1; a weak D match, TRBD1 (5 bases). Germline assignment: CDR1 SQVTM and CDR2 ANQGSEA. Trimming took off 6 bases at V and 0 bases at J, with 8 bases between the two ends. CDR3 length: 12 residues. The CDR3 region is CSVQGMNTEAFF. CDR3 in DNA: TGCAGCGTGCAGGGTATGAACACTGAAGCTTTCTTT.

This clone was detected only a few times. This CDR3 reads CASSTPRLSNYGYTF. For the CDR3, the DNA is TGTGCCAGTAGTACCCCCCGGCTGAGTAACTATGGCTACACCTTC. The chain links TRBV19 to TRBJ1-2; D gene unclear. Trimming removed 4 bases from V and 1 base from J, with 13 bases in between. CDR1 LNHDA and CDR2 SQIVND come from the germline V gene (reference sequence). CDR3 length: 15 amino acids.

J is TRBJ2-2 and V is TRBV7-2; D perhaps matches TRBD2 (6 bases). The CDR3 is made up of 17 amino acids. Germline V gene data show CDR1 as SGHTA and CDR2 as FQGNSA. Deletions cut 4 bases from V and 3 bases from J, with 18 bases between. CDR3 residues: CASSSGAAGLYTGELFF. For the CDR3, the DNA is TGTGCCAGCAGCTCCGGGGCGGCGGGGCTATACACCGGGGAGCTGTTTTTT.

The CDR3 loop reads CAWSEGHNQPQHF. CDR3 nucleotides: TGTGCCTGGAGTGAGGGACACAATCAGCCCCAGCATTTT. This sequence joins TRBV30 and TRBJ1-5, with D possibly TRBD1 on 6 matching bases. The CDR3 contains 13 residues. Germline values: CDR1 GTSNPN, CDR2 SVGIG (reference sequence). Trimming pared 1 base from V and 3 bases from J, leaving 7 bases between.

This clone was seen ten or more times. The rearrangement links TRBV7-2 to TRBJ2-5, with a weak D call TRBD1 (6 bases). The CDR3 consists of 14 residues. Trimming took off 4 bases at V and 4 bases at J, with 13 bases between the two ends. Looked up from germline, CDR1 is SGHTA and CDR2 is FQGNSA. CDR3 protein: CASSYRVGGETQYF. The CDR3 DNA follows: TGTGCCAGCAGCTACAGGGTTGGCGGAGAGACCCAGTACTTC.

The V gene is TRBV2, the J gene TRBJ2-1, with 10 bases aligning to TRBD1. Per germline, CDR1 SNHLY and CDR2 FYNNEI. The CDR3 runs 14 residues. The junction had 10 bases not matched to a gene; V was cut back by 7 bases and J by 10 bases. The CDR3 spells CASNIPGQGFEQFF. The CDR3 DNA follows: TGTGCCAGCAATATTCCGGGACAGGGGTTCGAGCAGTTCTTC.

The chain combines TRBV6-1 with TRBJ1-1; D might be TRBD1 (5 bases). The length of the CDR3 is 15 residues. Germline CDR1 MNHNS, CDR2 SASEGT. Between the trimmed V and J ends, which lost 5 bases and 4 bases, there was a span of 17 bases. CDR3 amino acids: CASSTARVIGTEAFF. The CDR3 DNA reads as TGTGCCAGCAGTACCGCCAGGGTAATCGGCACTGAAGCTTTCTTT.

The CDR3 DNA follows: TGTGCCAGCAGCCAAGATACGGTTACGCAGTATTTT. Translation gives CASSQDTVTQYF. The chain has TRBV14 and TRBJ2-3, with D unresolved. CDR1 is SGHDN, CDR2 FVKESK, per germline. Trimming left V 0 bases short and J 8 bases short, with 6 bases between. This CDR3 has 12 residues. The full variable domain, completed using reference TRBV14 and TRBJ2-3, is EAGVTQFPSHSVIEKGQTVTLRCDPISGHDNLYWYRRVMGKEIKFLLHFVKESKQDESGMPNNRFLAERTGGTYSTLKVQPAELEDSGVYFCASSQDTVTQYFGPGTRLTVL.

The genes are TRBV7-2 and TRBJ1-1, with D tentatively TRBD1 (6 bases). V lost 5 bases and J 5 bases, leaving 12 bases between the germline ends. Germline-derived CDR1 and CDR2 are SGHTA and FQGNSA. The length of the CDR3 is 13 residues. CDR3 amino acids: CASSITGRTEAFF. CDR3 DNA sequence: TGTGCCAGCAGCATTACAGGGAGAACTGAAGCTTTCTTT.

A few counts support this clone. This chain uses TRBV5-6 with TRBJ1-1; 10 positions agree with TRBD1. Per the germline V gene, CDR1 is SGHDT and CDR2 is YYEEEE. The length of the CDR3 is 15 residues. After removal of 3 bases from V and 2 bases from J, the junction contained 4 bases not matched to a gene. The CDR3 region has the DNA TGTGCCAGCAGCTCGACAGGGGGCCCTAACACTGAAGCTTTCTTT. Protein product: CASSSTGGPNTEAFF. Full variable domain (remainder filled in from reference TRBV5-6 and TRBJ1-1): DAGVTQSPTHLIKTRGQQVTLRCSPKSGHDTVSWYQQALGQGPQFIFQYYEEEERQRGNFPDRFSGHQFPNYSSELNVNALLLGDSALYLCASSSTGGPNTEAFFGQGTRLTVV.

The CDR3 protein is CASSPGSRRGQETQYF. The CDR3 DNA follows: TGTGCCAGCAGCCCAGGATCTCGGCGGGGGCAAGAGACCCAGTACTTC. The chain links TRBV7-2 to TRBJ2-5; TRBD2 aligns across 7 bases. This CDR3 region has 16 residues. J gave up 2 bases and V 5 bases, and 11 bases lay outside the gene matches. Germline V lookup: CDR1 SGHTA, CDR2 FQGNSA. Full variable domain (rest looked up from reference TRBV7-2 and TRBJ2-5): GAGVSQSPSNKVTEKGKDVELRCDPISGHTALYWYRQSLGQGLEFLIYFQGNSAPDKSGLPSDRFSAERTGGSVSTLTIQRTQQEDSAVYLCASSPGSRRGQETQYFGPGTRLLVL.

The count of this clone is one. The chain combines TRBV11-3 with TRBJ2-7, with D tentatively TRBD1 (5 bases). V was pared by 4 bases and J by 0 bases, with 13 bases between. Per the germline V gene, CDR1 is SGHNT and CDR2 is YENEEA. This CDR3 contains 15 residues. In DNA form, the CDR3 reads TGTGCCAGCAGCTCACTACAGGTATCCTCCTACGAGCAGTACTTC. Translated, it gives CASSSLQVSSYEQYF.

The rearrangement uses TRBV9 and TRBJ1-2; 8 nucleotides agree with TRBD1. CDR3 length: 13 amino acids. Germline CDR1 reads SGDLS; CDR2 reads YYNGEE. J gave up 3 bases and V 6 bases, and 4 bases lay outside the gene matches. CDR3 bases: TGTGCCAGCACCCTGACAGGGGACTATGGCTACACCTTC. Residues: CASTLTGDYGYTF.

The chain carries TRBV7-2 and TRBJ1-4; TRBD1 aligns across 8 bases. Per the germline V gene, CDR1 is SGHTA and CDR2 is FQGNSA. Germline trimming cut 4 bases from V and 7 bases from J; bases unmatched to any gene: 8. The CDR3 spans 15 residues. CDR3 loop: CASSSGQGRGEKLFF. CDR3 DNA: TGTGCCAGCAGCTCAGGACAGGGAAGAGGTGAAAAACTGTTTTTT.

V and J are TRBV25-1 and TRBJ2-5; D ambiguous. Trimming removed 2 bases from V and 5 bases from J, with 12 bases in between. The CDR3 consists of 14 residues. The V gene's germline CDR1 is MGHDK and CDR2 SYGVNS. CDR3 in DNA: TGTGCCAGCAGTGAAAGTCTCATCGGGGAGACCCAGTACTTC. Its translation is CASSESLIGETQYF.

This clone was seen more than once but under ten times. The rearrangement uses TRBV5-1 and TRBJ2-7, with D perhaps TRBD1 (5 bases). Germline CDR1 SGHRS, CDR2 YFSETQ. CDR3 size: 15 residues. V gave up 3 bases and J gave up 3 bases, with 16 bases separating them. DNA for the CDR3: TGCGCCAGCAGCTCGGATATAGGGGTTCACTACGAGCAGTACTTC. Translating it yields CASSSDIGVHYEQYF.

In nucleotides, the CDR3 is TGTGCCAGCAGGTCCAGACAGGGGGGAAACACTGAAGCTTTCTTT. Translation gives CASRSRQGGNTEAFF. The chain carries TRBV2 and TRBJ1-1; 9 nucleotides line up with TRBD1. Germline lookup yields CDR1 SNHLY and CDR2 FYNNEI. With V trimmed by 6 bases and J by 2 bases, 7 bases remained unmatched. The CDR3 consists of 15 residues. Complete variable domain (other parts from reference TRBV2 and TRBJ1-1): EPEVTQTPSHQVTQMGQEVILRCVPISNHLYFYWYRQILGQKVEFLVSFYNNEISEKSEIFDDQFSVERPDGSNFTLKIRSTKLEDSAMYFCASRSRQGGNTEAFFGQGTRLTVV.

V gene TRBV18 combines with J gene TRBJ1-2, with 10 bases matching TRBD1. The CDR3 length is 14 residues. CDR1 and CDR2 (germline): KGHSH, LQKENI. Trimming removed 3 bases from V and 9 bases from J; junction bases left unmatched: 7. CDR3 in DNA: TGTGCCAGCTCACCCTCTGGGACAGGGGCTCGCTACACCTTC. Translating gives CASSPSGTGARYTF.